This T cell receptor (beta chain) was documented in a study of shared clonotypes between healthy human individuals. Trimming cost V 2 bases and J 6 bases, with 8 bases left between them. The CDR3 runs 13 residues. CDR1 is LNHDA and CDR2 is SQIVND in the germline V gene (reference sequence). Every donor was a Caucasian adult from Nashville, Tennessee. For unsorted PBMC, 300 ng DNA per replicate equaled tens of thousands of T cell genomes. Here immunoSEQ multiplex PCR was the method, and the copy in TCRdb shows in-frame clones only, minus some. The sample shows roughly 510,000 clones, about 80% of them seen only once.

The sample was PBMCs. This TCR was recovered from a woman in her 40s in good health. Some clones in this sample may be carry-over from other donors' samples. The chain uses TRBV19 and TRBJ2-1, with D maybe TRBD1 (6 bases). CDR3 sequence: CASSILTGNEQFF. The CDR3 DNA sequence: TGTGCCAGTAGTATATTGACAGGCAATGAGCAGTTCTTC.